This passage covers 30 T cell receptor beta chains from one sample sequenced in a study of T-cell reconstitution after alpha-beta-depleted transplantation in children. Molecular barcoding with unique molecular identifiers was used for the TCRbeta library. TCRdb processed the PCR reads anew with MiXCR; each CDR3 protein has one entry. There are around 250,000 distinct CDR3 sequences in the sample; roughly 25% occur only once, and approximately 2.5% lies in the top ten. The sample was PBMCs, taken before TCRalphabeta/CD19-depleted stem cell transplant. Source of these receptors: a girl aged 2-10 years with Fanconi anemia, due to receive a stem cell transplant.

The sample holds many counts of this clonotype. This chain connects TRBV6-2 or TRBV6-3 to TRBJ2-3; 11 bases align to TRBD2. The germline gives CDR1 MNHEY, CDR2 SVGEGT. V gave up 6 bases and J gave up 6 bases; unmatched junction bases: 8. The CDR3 is 15 amino acids. The CDR3 DNA follows: TGTGCCAGCAGGCTTACTAGCGGGGGTTTGGATACGCAGTATTTT. It yields the protein CASRLTSGGLDTQYF.

V and J are TRBV7-3 and TRBJ2-6; D call uncertain. Germline-derived CDR1 and CDR2 are SGHTA and FQGTGA. The CDR3 length is 14 residues. The ends were cut back, 8 bases at V and 1 base at J, with 9 bases in the middle. The CDR3 nucleotides are TGTGCCAGCGGAATTGGGTCTGGGGCCAACGTCCTGACTTTC. Translated: CASGIGSGANVLTF. Full variable domain (missing parts from reference TRBV7-3 and TRBJ2-6): GAGVSQTPSNKVTEKGKYVELRCDPISGHTALYWYRQSLGQGPEFLIYFQGTGAADDSGLPNDRFFAVRPEGSVSTLKIQRTERGDSAVYLCASGIGSGANVLTFGAGSRLTVL.

The rearrangement uses TRBV5-1 and TRBJ2-3, with 9 bases identical to TRBD2. Germline V gene lookup returns CDR1 SGHRS and CDR2 YFSETQ. There are 15 residues in the CDR3. The V gene end was trimmed by 4 bases and the J gene end by 5 bases; junction bases not matched to a gene: 8. The CDR3 coding sequence is TGCGCCAGCAGCCGCTTAGCGGGAGCTGGAGATACGCAGTATTTT. Encoded protein: CASSRLAGAGDTQYF. Looking up the rest from reference TRBV5-1 and TRBJ2-3 gives the full variable domain: KAGVTQTPRYLIKTRGQQVTLSCSPISGHRSVSWYQQTPGQGLQFLFEYFSETQRNKGNFPGRFSGRQFSNSRSEMNVSTLELGDSALYLCASSRLAGAGDTQYFGPGTRLTVL.

CDR3 in DNA: TGTGCCACGAGTCCTGGAAGCTCCTACAATGAGCAGTTCTTC. As protein: CATSPGSSYNEQFF. The V and J genes are TRBV24-1 and TRBJ2-1; D is ambiguous. Germline CDR1 reads KGHDR; CDR2 reads SFDVKD. This CDR3 spans 14 amino acids. With 10 bases removed from V and 0 bases from J, the gap between germline ends came to 12 bases.

This clonotype showed up many times. The chain links TRBV6-5 to TRBJ2-7; 11 bases are a match to TRBD1. This CDR3 region has 15 residues. Per germline, CDR1 MNHEY and CDR2 SVGAGI. V gave up 6 bases and J gave up 2 bases; unmatched junction bases: 6. CDR3: CASRRGQGVPYEQYF. CDR3 coding DNA: TGTGCCAGCAGACGGGGACAGGGGGTCCCCTACGAGCAGTACTTC.

This clonotype was seen repeatedly, ten times or more. The V gene is TRBV29-1, the J gene TRBJ2-7; 7 bases line up with TRBD2. The CDR3 is 15 amino acids. V lost 0 bases and J lost 4; bases outside the gene matches: 9. Per the germline V gene, CDR1 is SQVTM and CDR2 is ANQGSEA. The DNA for the CDR3 is TGCAGCGTTGAAGACCCATTGGGAGGGACGTACGAGCAGTACTTC. Its protein product is CSVEDPLGGTYEQYF.

This clonotype was counted ten times or more. This chain joins TRBV6-7 and TRBJ2-1; weak D call: TRBD1 (6 bases). Being an ORF, TRBV6-7 has a function that is uncertain. The CDR3 is 21 residues long. V was cut by 0 bases and J by 0 bases, with 24 bases left in between. The CDR3 nucleotides are TGTGCCAGCAGTTACTCCCGAGGGGGTAACCCTCCTTCTAGCTCCTACAATGAGCAGTTCTTC. Protein product: CASSYSRGGNPPSSSYNEQFF.

In its sample, this clonotype was seen a few times. The V and J genes are TRBV11-2 and TRBJ2-7; D may be TRBD2 (6 bases). The CDR3 is 14 residues long. Looked up from germline, CDR1 is SGHAT and CDR2 is FQNNGV. Trimming pared 1 base from V and 2 bases from J, leaving 9 bases between. CDR3 protein: CASSLGGLPYEQYF. The CDR3 DNA reads TGTGCCAGCAGCTTAGGTGGACTACCCTACGAGCAGTACTTC.

This clonotype has a count of ten or more. The chain carries TRBV20-1 and TRBJ1-5; D not resolved. Germline assignment: CDR1 DFQATT and CDR2 SNEGSKA (reference sequence). V lost 2 bases and J lost 0, with 8 bases in between. The CDR3 runs 14 residues. The CDR3 is CSARRQNSNQPQHF. CDR3 DNA sequence: TGCAGTGCTAGACGGCAGAATAGCAATCAGCCCCAGCATTTT.

In its sample, this clonotype was seen many times. The gene calls are TRBV27 and TRBJ1-5; no reliable D call. Per germline, CDR1 MNHEY and CDR2 SMNVEV (reference sequence). The CDR3 sequence is 12 residues long. Trimming took off 11 bases at V and 1 base at J, with 9 bases between the two ends. The CDR3 spells CAGLVSNQPQHF. DNA for the CDR3: TGTGCCGGTCTTGTAAGCAATCAGCCCCAGCATTTT.

The J gene is TRBJ2-3, the V gene TRBV29-1; 9 bases are a match to TRBD1. The V gene end was trimmed by 4 bases and the J gene end by 4 bases; junction bases not matched to a gene: 9. Germline CDR1 is SQVTM and CDR2 is ANQGSEA. The CDR3 loop spans 15 amino acids. CDR3 amino acids: CSVVGTGSVPDTQYF. The DNA of the CDR3 is TGCAGCGTTGTTGGGACAGGGTCAGTCCCAGATACGCAGTATTTT.

This clonotype was picked up many times. The chain links TRBV29-1 to TRBJ2-5; D is perhaps TRBD1 or TRBD2 (5 bases each). Germline V gene sequence: CDR1 SQVTM, CDR2 ANQGSEA. The CDR3 contains 13 residues. V was cut by 0 bases and J by 2 bases, with 7 bases left in between. The CDR3 loop is CSVEEGDQETQYF. The CDR3 DNA reads as TGCAGCGTTGAAGAGGGGGATCAAGAGACCCAGTACTTC.

At least ten counts were recorded for this clonotype. V is TRBV28 and J is TRBJ2-2; D is unresolved. The length of the CDR3 is 14 residues. The V gene's germline CDR1 is MDHEN and CDR2 SYDVKM. Trimming stripped 4 bases from V and 2 bases from J, with 8 bases between. The CDR3 reads CASSSRLNTGELFF. DNA for the CDR3: TGTGCCAGCAGTTCCCGCCTTAACACCGGGGAGCTGTTTTTT.

This clonotype came up many times. V is TRBV10-3 and J is TRBJ1-1; D call uncertain. The CDR3 is 14 residues long. Per germline, CDR1 ENHRY and CDR2 SYGVKD. The ends were cut back, 5 bases at V and 1 base at J, with 11 bases in the middle. CDR3 protein: CAISSEDGNTEAFF. For the CDR3, the DNA is TGTGCCATCAGTTCGGAGGACGGGAACACTGAAGCTTTCTTT.

V is TRBV19 and J is TRBJ2-1; 15 nucleotides match TRBD2. The CDR3 is 16 residues long. Per germline, CDR1 LNHDA and CDR2 SQIVND (reference sequence). V was pared by 3 bases and J by 7 bases, with 4 bases of the junction left unmatched. Here the CDR3 DNA reads TGTGCCAGTAGTATTAGAGGGACTAGCGGGAGGAATGAGCAGTTCTTC. Encoded protein: CASSIRGTSGRNEQFF. The full variable domain, its missing parts supplied by reference TRBV19 and TRBJ2-1, is DGGITQSPKYLFRKEGQNVTLSCEQNLNHDAMYWYRQDPGQGLRLIYYSQIVNDFQKGDIAEGYSVSREKKESFPLTVTSAQKNPTAFYLCASSIRGTSGRNEQFFGPGTRLTVL.

This clonotype was seen repeatedly, ten times or more. This sequence joins TRBV2 and TRBJ2-3; TRBD2 matches at 7 bases. V lost 4 bases to trimming and J lost 2 bases; unmatched junction nucleotides: 9. The V gene's germline CDR1 is SNHLY and CDR2 FYNNEI. The CDR3 contains 16 residues. CDR3 sequence: CASSVFLADSTDTQYF. CDR3 in DNA: TGTGCCAGCAGTGTTTTCCTAGCGGATTCCACAGATACGCAGTATTTT.

This clonotype was detected many times. The chain is built from TRBV28 and TRBJ2-7; no definite D call. Per the germline V gene, CDR1 is MDHEN and CDR2 is SYDVKM. Trimming took off 4 bases at V and 4 bases at J, with 8 bases between the two ends. The CDR3 is made up of 12 amino acids. The CDR3 coding sequence is TGTGCCAGCAGTTCCCGATGGTACGAGCAGTACTTC. Translating gives CASSSRWYEQYF.

This clonotype was seen a handful of times. V and J are TRBV20-1 and TRBJ2-7; 12 bases line up with TRBD2. This CDR3 comprises 14 residues. Per germline, CDR1 DFQATT and CDR2 SNEGSKA (reference sequence). Unmatched junction bases numbered 2, after V lost 3 bases and J lost 2 bases. The CDR3 nucleotides are TGCAGTGCTAGCGGACTAGCGGGACCCTACGAGCAGTACTTC. Protein sequence: CSASGLAGPYEQYF.

The rearrangement uses TRBV29-1 and TRBJ2-3; D call uncertain. Trimming removed 0 bases at V and 3 bases at J, with 10 bases between. This CDR3 contains 14 residues. Germline-derived CDR1 and CDR2 are SQVTM and ANQGSEA. CDR3 nucleotide sequence: TGCAGCGTTGAAGATGTTTTGGGGACAGATACGCAGTATTTT. This encodes CSVEDVLGTDTQYF.

The chain is built from TRBV7-2 and TRBJ2-3; possible D gene TRBD2, 6 bases. With 1 base removed from V and 7 bases from J, the gap between germline ends came to 12 bases. Germline values: CDR1 SGHTA, CDR2 FQGNSA. This CDR3 is built from 14 residues. The CDR3 loop is CASSLEEGTHTQYF. CDR3 nucleotides: TGTGCCAGCAGCTTAGAGGAGGGGACGCATACGCAGTATTTT.

This clonotype was recorded many times. This chain links TRBV12-3 or TRBV12-4 with TRBJ2-7; tentatively, D is TRBD1 (6 bases). There are 15 residues in the CDR3. V was shortened by 6 bases and J by 0 bases, with 15 bases between the two germline ends. The CDR3 bases are TGTGCCAGCAGCGACCGGACAGTGAGCTCCTACGAGCAGTACTTC. Amino acids: CASSDRTVSSYEQYF.

This clonotype is a singleton in its sample. The V call is TRBV11-2, the J call TRBJ2-1, with 7 positions matching TRBD1. CDR1 is SGHAT, CDR2 FQNNGV, per germline. The CDR3 runs 14 residues. V shed 3 bases, J shed 6 bases, and the junction held 5 bases outside the gene matches. CDR3 DNA sequence: TGTGCCAGCAGCTTGCCGGGACAGCCCAATGAGCAGTTCTTC. This encodes CASSLPGQPNEQFF.

This clonotype has a count of ten or more. The chain recombines TRBV20-1 with TRBJ1-2; TRBD1 matches at 7 bases. Looked up from germline, CDR1 is DFQATT and CDR2 is SNEGSKA (reference sequence). The CDR3 contains 14 residues. V shed 3 bases and J 4 bases; nucleotides not matched to a gene: 8. The CDR3 sequence: CSASVTGSSYGYTF. The CDR3 DNA follows: TGCAGTGCTAGTGTGACAGGGAGTAGCTATGGCTACACCTTC.

The genes are TRBV20-1 and TRBJ2-7; 7 positions match TRBD1. The CDR3 runs to 13 residues. The trim removed 3 bases at V and 2 bases at J, leaving 4 bases unmatched. Germline V gives CDR1 DFQATT, CDR2 SNEGSKA (reference sequence). For the CDR3, the DNA is TGCAGTGCTAGGGGGGACAGAACCTACGAGCAGTACTTC. Its translation is CSARGDRTYEQYF.

This clonotype has ten or more counts. V and J are TRBV5-1 and TRBJ2-7; D unclear. Trimming removed 2 bases at V and 6 bases at J, with 21 bases between. The CDR3 spans 16 residues. Germline values: CDR1 SGHRS, CDR2 YFSETQ. CDR3 sequence: CASSLSPRAIPFEQYF. CDR3 bases: TGCGCCAGCAGCTTAAGTCCCCGGGCGATACCGTTCGAGCAGTACTTC.

This clonotype was picked up many times. The CDR3: CATSRDRQGGKLFF. The DNA for the CDR3 is TGTGCCACCAGCAGAGACAGACAGGGGGGAAAACTGTTTTTT. The chain couples TRBV15 to TRBJ1-4, with 9 positions matching TRBD1. The CDR3 spans 14 residues. CDR1 is LNHNV and CDR2 is YYDKDF in the germline V gene (reference sequence). V shed 0 bases, J shed 10 bases, and the junction held 3 bases outside the gene matches.

V is TRBV15 and J is TRBJ2-3; 9 bases match TRBD2. With 5 bases clipped from V and 2 bases from J, the junction kept 20 bases outside the gene matches. The CDR3 loop spans 20 amino acids. Germline CDR1 LNHNV, CDR2 YYDKDF (reference sequence). This CDR3 reads CATSPRGIHQAGGDTDTQYF. The CDR3 DNA sequence: TGTGCCACCAGCCCCCGAGGGATTCACCAGGCGGGGGGGGACACAGATACGCAGTATTTT.

In its sample, this clonotype was seen a few times. V usage is TRBV7-2 and J usage is TRBJ2-3; D not certain. V was clipped by 3 bases and J by 4 bases, with 5 bases between them. CDR1 SGHTA and CDR2 FQGNSA come from the germline V gene. The CDR3 has 12 amino acids. The CDR3 sequence: CASSFVSDTQYF. The CDR3, as DNA: TGTGCCAGCAGCTTCGTCTCAGATACGCAGTATTTT.

The sample holds a few counts of this clonotype. This chain joins TRBV29-1 and TRBJ1-5; 10 positions agree with TRBD1. Trimming cost V 4 bases and J 0 bases; bases outside gene matches: 3. Germline values: CDR1 SQVTM, CDR2 ANQGSEA. CDR3 length: 15 residues. The CDR3 coding sequence is TGCAGCGTTGGACAGGGGGCATATAGCAATCAGCCCCAGCATTTT. This encodes CSVGQGAYSNQPQHF. The complete variable domain, with remaining parts taken from reference TRBV29-1 and TRBJ1-5, reads SAVISQKPSRDICQRGTSLTIQCQVDSQVTMMFWYRQQPGQSLTLIATANQGSEATYESGFVIDKFPISRPNLTFSTLTVSNMSPEDSSIYLCSVGQGAYSNQPQHFGDGTRLSIL.

This clonotype has a count of ten or more. The V and J genes are TRBV29-1 and TRBJ2-2; 10 bases are a match to TRBD2. V was pared by 4 bases and J by 5 bases, with 4 bases of the junction left unmatched. This CDR3 region has 14 residues. Per germline, CDR1 SQVTM and CDR2 ANQGSEA. The CDR3 loop is CSVGTSGATGELFF. CDR3 nucleotides: TGCAGCGTTGGGACTAGCGGAGCGACCGGGGAGCTGTTTTTT.